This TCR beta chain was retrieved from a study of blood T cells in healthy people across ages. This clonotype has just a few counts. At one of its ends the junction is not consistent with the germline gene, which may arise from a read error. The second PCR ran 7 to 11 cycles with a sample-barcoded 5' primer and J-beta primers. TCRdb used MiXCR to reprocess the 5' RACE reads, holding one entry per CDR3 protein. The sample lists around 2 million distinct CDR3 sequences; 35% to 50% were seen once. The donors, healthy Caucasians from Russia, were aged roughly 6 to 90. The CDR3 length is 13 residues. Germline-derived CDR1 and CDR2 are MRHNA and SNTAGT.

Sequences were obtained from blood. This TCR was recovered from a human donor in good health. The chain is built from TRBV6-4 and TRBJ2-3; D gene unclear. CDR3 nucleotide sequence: TGTGCCAGCCAGGACGCACACACAGATACGGAGTATTTT. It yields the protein CASQDAHTDTEYF.